These 24 T cell receptor beta chains originate from one sample sequenced in a study of T-cell reconstitution after alpha-beta-depleted transplantation in children. Preparation of the TCRbeta library used unique molecular identifiers. Using its own MiXCR run on the PCR reads, TCRdb lists one record per CDR3 protein. The sample shows 300,000 to 350,000 distinct CDR3 sequences, 15% to 20% of them seen only once. This specimen was PBMCs, mostly from graft donor cells, taken 360 days after TCRalphabeta/CD19-depleted stem cell transplant. The receptors come from a male patient between 2 and 10 years old who had a stem cell transplant for acute lymphoblastic leukemia, so the T cells may come from the graft donor.

The CDR3 here is CASSLSASPLQGGEQYF. In DNA, the CDR3 is TGTGCCAGCAGCTTATCGGCCAGTCCGCTTCAAGGGGGCGAGCAGTACTTC. The genes are TRBV7-2 and TRBJ2-7; possibly TRBD1 for D (6 bases). CDR3 length equals 17 residues. Germline V gives CDR1 SGHTA, CDR2 FQGNSA. V was pared by 2 bases and J by 6 bases, with 23 bases between.

This clonotype was detected only a few times. V usage is TRBV15 and J usage is TRBJ2-7; no definite D call. Trimming removed 3 bases at V and 6 bases at J, with 9 bases between. There are 12 residues in the CDR3. Germline-derived CDR1 and CDR2 are LNHNV and YYDKDF (reference sequence). The CDR3 is CATSRGSPEQYF. CDR3 nucleotides: TGTGCCACCAGCAGGGGCAGCCCCGAGCAGTACTTC.

The genes are TRBV30 and TRBJ2-2, with D tentatively TRBD1 (6 bases). The CDR3 covers 13 residues. Germline-derived CDR1 and CDR2 are GTSNPN and SVGIG (reference sequence). Trimming removed 4 bases from V and 0 bases from J, with 6 bases in between. CDR3 residues: CAWTGANTGELFF. CDR3 sequence (DNA): TGTGCCTGGACAGGGGCGAACACCGGGGAGCTGTTTTTT.

This clonotype was seen a handful of times. The genes are TRBV12-3 or TRBV12-4 and TRBJ2-3, with D perhaps given as TRBD1 or TRBD2 (7 bases each). Trimming removed 4 bases from V and 3 bases from J, with 11 bases in between. This CDR3 comprises 14 residues. CDR3 DNA sequence: TGTGCCAGCAGTTCAGGGGGGGGTACAGATACGCAGTATTTT. Its translation: CASSSGGGTDTQYF.

This clonotype came up a few times. This sequence joins TRBV27 and TRBJ2-7, with TRBD1 matching over 8 bases. This CDR3 has 16 residues. Trimming cost V 5 bases and J 4 bases; bases outside gene matches: 13. CDR1 is MNHEY and CDR2 is SMNVEV in the germline V gene (reference sequence). The CDR3 DNA follows: TGTGCCAGCAGTCCGTGGCCCGGACAGGGATTGTACGAGCAGTACTTC. It translates to CASSPWPGQGLYEQYF.

This chain uses TRBV27 with TRBJ1-3; TRBD1 is a possible D gene (5 bases). The CDR3 covers 16 residues. The germline V gene encodes CDR1 MNHEY and CDR2 SMNVEV (reference sequence). V dropped 2 bases and J dropped 0 bases, with 11 bases sitting between them. The chain's CDR3 is CASSLGGASSGNTIYF. The DNA for the CDR3 is TGTGCCAGCAGTTTAGGAGGGGCGAGCTCTGGAAACACCATATATTTT.

This clonotype was counted between two and nine times. The chain carries TRBV5-1 and TRBJ1-5; maybe TRBD1 (6 bases). The CDR3 has 15 residues. Germline V gene data show CDR1 as SGHRS and CDR2 as YFSETQ. V lost 2 bases and J lost 4, with 13 bases in between. This CDR3 reads CASSLDQGPNQPQHF. For the CDR3, the DNA is TGCGCCAGCAGCTTAGATCAGGGGCCGAATCAGCCCCAGCATTTT.

The chain carries TRBV12-3 or TRBV12-4 and TRBJ2-7; TRBD2 aligns across 8 bases. Trimming removed 3 bases from V and 3 bases from J; junction bases left unmatched: 13. This CDR3 has 17 amino acids. CDR3 in amino acids: CASSFEGGGRSVYEQYF. Written as DNA, the CDR3 is TGTGCCAGCAGTTTCGAGGGAGGCGGGAGGTCGGTCTACGAGCAGTACTTC.

The gene calls are TRBV20-1 and TRBJ2-1; D not certain. The V end lost 1 base, the J end lost 9 bases, and 13 bases lay between the germline ends. CDR1 is DFQATT and CDR2 is SNEGSKA in the germline V gene (reference sequence). The CDR3 is 13 amino acids. Here the CDR3 DNA reads TGCAGTGCTAGAGGGGCCCCCCTTCCTGAGCAGTTCTTC. Translating gives CSARGAPLPEQFF.

The rearrangement links TRBV7-9 to TRBJ1-2; D not resolved. This CDR3 comprises 14 residues. Trimming stripped 2 bases from V and 6 bases from J, with 13 bases between. In germline, CDR1 is SEHNR, CDR2 FQNEAQ (reference sequence). The CDR3 DNA follows: TGTGCCAGCAGCTTAACGGGCGTCCGGGATGGCTACACCTTC. It encodes CASSLTGVRDGYTF.

This clonotype was observed a handful of times. The CDR3 region has the DNA TGTGCCAGTAGTTATGGGGTCTCCTACAATGAGCAGTTCTTC. Its protein product is CASSYGVSYNEQFF. The rearrangement joins TRBV19 to TRBJ2-1; no clear D gene. Germline values: CDR1 LNHDA, CDR2 SQIVND (reference sequence). The CDR3 covers 14 residues. V was cut by 5 bases and J by 0 bases, with 8 bases left in between.

This clonotype was counted a few times. The J gene is TRBJ2-5, the V gene TRBV7-8; TRBD2 matches 8 bases. Germline CDR1 reads SGHVS; CDR2 reads FQNEAQ. This CDR3 has 14 amino acids. V was pared by 7 bases and J by 2 bases, with 6 bases of the junction left unmatched. The chain's CDR3 is CASNPSGYQETQYF. The CDR3 DNA sequence: TGTGCCAGCAACCCTAGCGGGTATCAAGAGACCCAGTACTTC.

This clonotype occurred many times. V gene TRBV7-8 combines with J gene TRBJ1-1; D unclear. Trimming removed 3 bases at V and 1 base at J, with 12 bases between. The germline CDR1 and CDR2 sequences are SGHVS and FQNEAQ. The CDR3 runs to 15 residues. The DNA for the CDR3 is TGTGCCAGCAGCTTTGATCGGAACACGAACACTGAAGCTTTCTTT. Encoded protein: CASSFDRNTNTEAFF.

To note about this clonotype: At one boundary the junction diverges from the germline segment, which might be a read error. The chain uses TRBV28 and TRBJ2-5, with TRBD1 matching 7 bases. Germline V gene lookup returns CDR1 MDHEN and CDR2 SYDVKM. This CDR3 has 18 residues. The CDR3 is CASSSLYGQAENQKTQYF. The CDR3 DNA sequence: TGTGCCAGCAGTTCTTTATATGGACAGGCCGAGAACCAAAAGACCCAGTACTTC.

This clonotype was picked up a small number of times. The chain is built from TRBV11-2 and TRBJ2-4; 7 nucleotides line up with TRBD1. Germline-derived CDR1 and CDR2 are SGHAT and FQNNGV. The CDR3 totals 19 residues. V gave up 3 bases and J gave up 0 bases; unmatched junction bases: 14. The DNA of the CDR3 is TGTGCCAGCAGCTTCACAGGGGTGTGGGATTCCCTAGCCAAAAACATTCAGTACTTC. Its translation: CASSFTGVWDSLAKNIQYF.

The J gene is TRBJ1-1, the V gene TRBV4-1; TRBD1 matches at 7 bases. CDR3 length: 16 amino acids. Germline V CDR1 and CDR2: MGHRA, YSYEKL. The V segment lost 2 bases and the J segment 3 bases; nucleotides outside the gene matches: 9. The CDR3 coding sequence is TGCGCCAGCAGCCAACCTACAGAGGGGGCTTACACTGAAGCTTTCTTT. Translation gives CASSQPTEGAYTEAFF.

CDR3 in DNA: TGTGCCAGCAGCTGGCTGTACAGGCGCACAGATACGCAGTATTTT. It specifies CASSWLYRRTDTQYF. This chain joins TRBV11-2 and TRBJ2-3; maybe TRBD1 (5 bases). Trimming removed 4 bases at V and 1 base at J, with 12 bases between. The CDR3 has 15 residues. From germline, CDR1 is SGHAT and CDR2 FQNNGV.

This clonotype has just a few counts. The chain employs TRBV12-3 or TRBV12-4 and TRBJ2-7, with TRBD2 matching 7 bases. The CDR3 sequence is 13 residues long. The J segment lost 5 bases and the V segment lost 5 bases, leaving 6 bases of the junction unmatched. The CDR3 nucleotides are TGTGCCAGCAGTCTTGTGGGGGGGAACGAGCAGTACTTC. Protein sequence: CASSLVGGNEQYF.

This clonotype was observed a few times. The chain uses TRBV4-2 and TRBJ1-1; D is perhaps TRBD1 (6 bases). V lost 4 bases and J lost 6, with 12 bases in between. From germline, CDR1 is LGHNA and CDR2 YNFKEQ. There are 13 residues in the CDR3. The CDR3 sequence is CASSPQGSAEAFF. As DNA, the CDR3 is TGTGCCAGCAGCCCACAGGGATCGGCTGAAGCTTTCTTT.

The CDR3 loop is CSVDQQGGLYNEQFF. CDR3 DNA sequence: TGCAGCGTTGACCAACAGGGCGGCCTCTACAATGAGCAGTTCTTC. This chain links TRBV29-1 with TRBJ2-1, with a tentative D call TRBD1 (6 bases). The CDR3 has 15 amino acids. Trimming removed 3 bases from V and 3 bases from J, with 15 bases in between. Germline CDR1 reads SQVTM; CDR2 reads ANQGSEA.

This chain links TRBV9 with TRBJ2-5; D is unclear. The CDR3 is 16 residues long. V was shortened by 4 bases and J by 2 bases, with 18 bases between the two germline ends. CDR1 and CDR2 from the germline V gene are SGDLS and YYNGEE. Here the CDR3 DNA reads TGTGCCAGCAGCAGTATGATCTTACCTCCTCAAGAGACCCAGTACTTC. Amino acid sequence: CASSSMILPPQETQYF.

This clonotype was seen only a few times. The chain has TRBV4-3 and TRBJ2-3, with 7 positions matching TRBD2. Per the germline V gene, CDR1 is LGHNA and CDR2 is YSLEER. CDR3 size: 16 residues. V shed 4 bases and J 3 bases; nucleotides not matched to a gene: 10. This chain's CDR3 is CASSRGRGGGTDTQYF. The CDR3 region has the DNA TGCGCCAGCAGCCGGGGCCGAGGCGGGGGTACAGATACGCAGTATTTT.

The gene calls are TRBV20-1 and TRBJ2-1; 9 bases fit TRBD2. The CDR3 is made up of 14 amino acids. Per the germline V gene, CDR1 is DFQATT and CDR2 is SNEGSKA (reference sequence). J lost 7 bases, V lost 4 bases, and 8 bases had no gene match. The CDR3 DNA is TGCAGTGCTATTACTAGCGGGTACGGGAATGAGCAGTTCTTC. It yields the protein CSAITSGYGNEQFF.

The count of this clonotype is one. The chain carries TRBV4-3 and TRBJ2-7, with TRBD1 matching over 9 bases. V shed 3 bases, J shed 4 bases, and the junction held 7 bases outside the gene matches. Germline V gene lookup returns CDR1 LGHNA and CDR2 YSLEER. CDR3 length equals 15 residues. The CDR3 bases are TGCGCCAGCAGCCACCGACAGGGGGTGGCGTACGAGCAGTACTTC. This translates into CASSHRQGVAYEQYF.